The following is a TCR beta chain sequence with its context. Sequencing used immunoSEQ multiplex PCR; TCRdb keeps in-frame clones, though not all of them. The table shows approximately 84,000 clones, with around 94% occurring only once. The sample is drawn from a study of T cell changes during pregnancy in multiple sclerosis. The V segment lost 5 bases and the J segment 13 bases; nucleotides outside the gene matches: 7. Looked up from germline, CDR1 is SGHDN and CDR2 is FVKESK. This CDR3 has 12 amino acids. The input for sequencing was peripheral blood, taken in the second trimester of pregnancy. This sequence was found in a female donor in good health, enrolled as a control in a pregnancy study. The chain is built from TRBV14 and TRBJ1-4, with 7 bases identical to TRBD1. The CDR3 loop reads CASSSRTGRLFF. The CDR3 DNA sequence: TGTGCCAGCAGCTCCAGGACAGGTAGACTGTTTTTT.